This T cell receptor beta chain came from a study of CD8 T cells in ankylosing spondylitis. Unmatched junction bases numbered 6, after V lost 4 bases and J lost 4 bases. The CDR3 runs to 15 residues. Germline CDR1 reads MGHRA; CDR2 reads YSYEKL. By quantitative 5'-RACE with molecular barcodes, the TCR beta libraries were made. TCRdb ran MiXCR on the 5' RACE reads and lists one entry per CDR3 protein. Of about 200,000 distinct CDR3 sequences listed, 13% were seen once; the top ten hold approximately 15%. The TCR comes from a male donor with ankylosing spondylitis or in good health (not recorded which). The V call is TRBV4-1, the J call TRBJ1-1; TRBD1 agrees at 10 bases. Sequencing was performed on blood, either unsorted or a sorted T cell fraction (not recorded which). CDR3 DNA: TGCGCCAGCAGCCGCCGGACAGGGGGAGCCACTGAAGCTTTCTTT. Its protein is CASSRRTGGATEAFF.